This T cell receptor (beta chain) is drawn from a study of cytomegalovirus exposure and HLA in healthy donors. As for the study in general: HLA-typed donors were the source of 82 million or so unique TCRs, which an early data release held.

This clone was recorded only once. Antigen unknown. Points from the study as a whole: What was likely a sequencing artifact was a cluster of highly shared sequence variants.

Primers included in the PCR were 60 Vbeta and 13 Jbeta primers. Libraries were prepared by immunoSEQ multiplex PCR; TCRdb keeps only in-frame clonotypes and omits some of them. Altogether under 200,000 clones are present, 60% to 80% being singletons, with the ten largest covering about 9.5%. This CDR3 spans 17 amino acids. The germline CDR1 and CDR2 sequences are SGHTA and FQGNSA. Trimming removed 10 bases from V and 0 bases from J; junction bases left unmatched: 16. Participants comprised healthy donors of bone marrow. Sequencing was performed on PBMCs. The chain is built from TRBV7-2 and TRBJ2-7; 9 nucleotides match TRBD2. The source is a young man in good health and CMV-seropositive. The CDR3 sequence is CATQLAGNPLSSYEQYF. The CDR3 coding sequence is TGTGCCACCCAACTAGCGGGTAACCCCCTCAGCTCCTACGAGCAGTACTTC.